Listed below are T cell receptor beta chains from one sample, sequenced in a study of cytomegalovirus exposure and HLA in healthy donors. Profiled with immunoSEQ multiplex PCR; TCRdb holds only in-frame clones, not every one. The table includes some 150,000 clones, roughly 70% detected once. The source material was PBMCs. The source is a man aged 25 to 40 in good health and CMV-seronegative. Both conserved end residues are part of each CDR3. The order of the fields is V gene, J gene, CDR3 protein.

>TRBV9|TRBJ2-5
CASSPSSSARETQYF
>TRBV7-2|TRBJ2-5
CASSHGLAGGEVTQYF
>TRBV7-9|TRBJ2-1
CASSHDSNEQFF
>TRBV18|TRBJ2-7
CASSPVGAAYEQYF
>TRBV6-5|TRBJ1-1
CASSQGMNTEAFF
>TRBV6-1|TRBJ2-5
CASSLQETQYF
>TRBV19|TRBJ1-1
CASSIATQSSAFF
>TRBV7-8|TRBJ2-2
CASSLVQGPTGELFF
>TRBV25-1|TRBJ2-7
CASRGQISYEQYF
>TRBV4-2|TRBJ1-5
CASSQDGAINQPQNF
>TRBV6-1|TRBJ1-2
CASTWGQGYSGYTF
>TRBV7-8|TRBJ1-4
CASSLGAQAEKLFF
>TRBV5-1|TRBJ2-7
CASSWMGQGSSYEQYF
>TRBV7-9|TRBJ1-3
CASSLVIQYSGNTIYF
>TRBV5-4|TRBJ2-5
CASSSAGVSETQYF
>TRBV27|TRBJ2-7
CASAYRDRGRKQYF
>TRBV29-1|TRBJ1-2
CSVKDQTRDYGYPF
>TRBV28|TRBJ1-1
CASSSPAGGLEAFF
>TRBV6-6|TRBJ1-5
CASSSRGSNQPQNF
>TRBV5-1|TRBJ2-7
CASSLERGDTSSYF
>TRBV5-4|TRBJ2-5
CASSLDPLAGGSETQYF
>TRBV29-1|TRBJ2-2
CSVAGTSGASDTGELFF
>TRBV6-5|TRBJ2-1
CASSYTGTAGPQFF
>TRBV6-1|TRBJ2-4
CASSGLAGAKNIQYF
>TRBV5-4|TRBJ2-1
CASSLGAREGNEQFF
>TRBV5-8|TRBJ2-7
CASSYAYEQYF
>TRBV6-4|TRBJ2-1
CASSDSDGGANEQFF